One and the same sample provided the 4 T cell receptor beta chains below, sequenced in a study of cytomegalovirus exposure and HLA in healthy donors. This PCR relied on a set of 60 Vbeta primers and 13 Jbeta primers. Data came from immunoSEQ multiplex PCR; TCRdb stores just in-frame clones and leaves some out. This table has approximately 160,000 clones, 70% to 75% appearing once. Sample: PBMCs. All receptors come from a man younger than 30 in good health and CMV-seropositive.

The V and J genes are TRBV4-1 and TRBJ2-5; D is possibly TRBD2 (5 bases). CDR3 size: 18 residues. Trimming cost V 4 bases and J 6 bases, with 27 bases left between them. Germline CDR1 and CDR2: MGHRA and YSYEKL. The CDR3 region is CASSLGRYSKADWQTQYF. The CDR3, as DNA: TGCGCCAGCAGCCTAGGGCGGTACTCTAAGGCGGACTGGCAGACCCAGTACTTC.

The chain recombines TRBV2 with TRBJ1-1; TRBD1 aligns across 9 bases. The junction had 5 bases not matched to a gene; V was cut back by 6 bases and J by 12 bases. This CDR3 region has 11 residues. From germline, CDR1 is SNHLY and CDR2 FYNNEI. The CDR3 region has the DNA TGTGCCAGCAGCGAGGACAGGGGACCTTTCTTT. This sequence encodes CASSEDRGPFF.

The chain combines TRBV28 with TRBJ1-1, with D perhaps matching TRBD1 (6 bases). The germline V and J ends were trimmed by 3 bases and 5 bases, with 13 bases remaining between them. The CDR3 extends over 14 amino acids. Germline V lookup: CDR1 MDHEN, CDR2 SYDVKM. CDR3 nucleotide sequence: TGTGCCAGCAGTTTGGTCAGGGGTAGAACTGAAGCTTTCTTT. Encoded protein: CASSLVRGRTEAFF.

V and J are TRBV13 and TRBJ2-2, with 7 bases that match TRBD2. From germline, CDR1 is PRHDT and CDR2 FYEKMQ (reference sequence). CDR3 length equals 13 residues. With 2 bases clipped from V and 6 bases from J, the junction kept 0 bases outside the gene matches. CDR3 coding DNA: TGTGCCAGCAGCTTACGGGGGGCCGGGGAGCTGTTTTTT. It translates to CASSLRGAGELFF.